Presented here are 29 T cell receptor beta chains from one specimen sequenced in a study of T cells in localized non-small cell lung cancer. Repertoires were generated with immunoSEQ multiplex PCR, while TCRdb's copy carries only in-frame clones and drops some. The sample carries about 37,000 clones, approximately 90% recorded once. This specimen consisted of peripheral blood mononuclear cells, obtained before any cancer treatment. These receptors all stem from a female donor aged 60 or older with stage II lung adenocarcinoma.

CDR3 sequence reads: CASSLRLADNEQFF. In DNA, the CDR3 is TGCGCCAGCAGCTTACGACTAGCGGACAATGAGCAGTTCTTC. The gene calls are TRBV5-1 and TRBJ2-1, with 9 bases that match TRBD2. The CDR3 runs 14 residues. The germline gives CDR1 SGHRS, CDR2 YFSETQ. J gave up 5 bases and V 2 bases, and 2 bases lay outside the gene matches.

The rearrangement joins TRBV6-6 to TRBJ1-1; D uncertain. The CDR3 loop spans 15 amino acids. Trimming left V 6 bases short and J 1 base short, with 15 bases between. Germline CDR1 reads MNHNY; CDR2 reads SVGAGI (reference sequence). CDR3 DNA sequence: TGTGCCAGCAGCCGAGACCTCGGAGGGAACACTGAAGCTTTCTTT. Translated: CASSRDLGGNTEAFF.

The rearrangement joins TRBV27 to TRBJ2-6, with 8 bases lining up with TRBD1. Per germline, CDR1 MNHEY and CDR2 SMNVEV (reference sequence). This CDR3 has 17 residues. V shed 7 bases and J 0 bases; nucleotides not matched to a gene: 8. The chain's CDR3 is CASTDYQGASGANVLTF. The DNA for the CDR3 is TGTGCCAGCACCGACTACCAGGGGGCCTCTGGGGCCAACGTCCTGACTTTC. The whole variable domain, filled in from reference TRBV27 and TRBJ2-6, reads EAQVTQNPRYLITVTGKKLTVTCSQNMNHEYMSWYRQDPGLGLRQIYYSMNVEVTDKGDVPEGYKVSRKEKRNFPLILESPSPNQTSLYFCASTDYQGASGANVLTFGAGSRLTVL.

Only one count was recorded for this clone. The chain joins TRBV12-5 to TRBJ1-6; unclear D gene. The CDR3 covers 17 residues. Trimming removed 7 bases from V and 6 bases from J, with 22 bases in between. The germline V gene encodes CDR1 LGHNT and CDR2 FRNRAP. CDR3 sequence (DNA): TGTGCTAGTGTCCCCCCTGTCAACACACCACCTAATTCACCCCTCCACTTT. Encoded protein: CASVPPVNTPPNSPLHF. The complete variable domain, with remaining parts taken from reference TRBV12-5 and TRBJ1-6, reads DARVTQTPRHKVTEMGQEVTMRCQPILGHNTVFWYRQTMMQGLELLAYFRNRAPLDDSGMPKDRFSAEMPDATLATLKIQPSEPRDSAVYFCASVPPVNTPPNSPLHFGNGTRLTVT.

The chain is built from TRBV21-1 and TRBJ2-1. TRBV21-1 has pseudogene status. The CDR3 covers 12 residues. The CDR3 spells CASSKQGREQFF. Written as DNA, the CDR3 is TGTGCCAGCAGCAAACAAGGGCGGGAGCAGTTCTTC.

This chain connects TRBV5-1 to TRBJ2-7, with 7 bases aligning to TRBD1. Germline V gene lookup returns CDR1 SGHRS and CDR2 YFSETQ. The CDR3 is 16 residues long. With V trimmed by 4 bases and J by 5 bases, 15 bases remained unmatched. As DNA, the CDR3 is TGCGCCAGCAGCGTCCGGGACAGCCTAACAGGGAACGAGCAGTACTTC. Protein: CASSVRDSLTGNEQYF. Complete variable domain (other parts from reference TRBV5-1 and TRBJ2-7): KAGVTQTPRYLIKTRGQQVTLSCSPISGHRSVSWYQQTPGQGLQFLFEYFSETQRNKGNFPGRFSGRQFSNSRSEMNVSTLELGDSALYLCASSVRDSLTGNEQYFGPGTRLTVT.

The CDR3 coding sequence is TGTGCCTGGAGTTCTGGGGGGTTCGAAAACATTCAGTACTTC. This gives the protein CAWSSGGFENIQYF. The chain links TRBV30 to TRBJ2-4, with a tentative D call TRBD2 (6 bases). The CDR3 covers 14 residues. V lost 2 bases and J 5 bases, leaving 13 bases between the germline ends. Germline lookup yields CDR1 GTSNPN and CDR2 SVGIG (reference sequence).

V is TRBV11-2 and J is TRBJ2-7; D may be TRBD2 (5 bases). Germline assignment: CDR1 SGHAT and CDR2 FQNNGV. V was clipped by 2 bases and J by 2 bases, with 10 bases between them. This CDR3 contains 14 residues. The CDR3 region is CASSLLAGTYEQYF. For the CDR3, the DNA is TGTGCCAGCAGCTTACTAGCAGGAACCTACGAGCAGTACTTC.

The chain has TRBV6-6 and TRBJ1-6, with D unresolved. CDR3 length equals 14 residues. Germline V lookup: CDR1 MNHNY, CDR2 SVGAGI (reference sequence). Between the trimmed V and J ends, which lost 7 bases and 3 bases, there was a span of 10 bases. CDR3 sequence: CASNEGIYNSPLHF. CDR3 coding DNA: TGTGCCAGCAACGAGGGAATCTATAATTCACCCCTCCACTTT.

V usage is TRBV5-6 and J usage is TRBJ2-2; D possibly corresponds to TRBD1 (5 bases). Germline V lookup: CDR1 SGHDT, CDR2 YYEEEE. This CDR3 region has 15 residues. V was pared by 10 bases and J by 4 bases, with 20 bases between. Here the CDR3 reads CAGTRSGRVTGELFF. CDR3 DNA sequence: TGTGCCGGAACCCGAAGTGGCAGGGTCACCGGGGAGCTGTTTTTT.

This chain joins TRBV28 and TRBJ1-1; weak D call: TRBD1 (5 bases). The germline V and J ends were trimmed by 2 bases and 2 bases, with 6 bases remaining between them. CDR3 size: 13 residues. CDR1 is MDHEN and CDR2 is SYDVKM in the germline V gene. CDR3 DNA sequence: TGTGCCAGCAGTTTACAGGGAAACACTGAAGCTTTCTTT. Protein sequence: CASSLQGNTEAFF. The full variable domain, its missing parts supplied by reference TRBV28 and TRBJ1-1, is DVKVTQSSRYLVKRTGEKVFLECVQDMDHENMFWYRQDPGLGLRLIYFSYDVKMKEKGDIPEGYSVSREKKERFSLILESASTNQTSMYLCASSLQGNTEAFFGQGTRLTVV.

This chain connects TRBV11-1 to TRBJ2-1, with 10 bases lining up with TRBD2. V dropped 6 bases and J dropped 7; count of bases not matched to a gene: 9. Per germline, CDR1 SGHAT and CDR2 FQDESV (reference sequence). This CDR3 region has 15 residues. CDR3 protein: CASSPLAGVSNEQFF. The CDR3 DNA reads TGTGCCAGCAGTCCTCTAGCGGGAGTTTCGAATGAGCAGTTCTTC.

The chain uses TRBV10-3 and TRBJ1-1; D may be TRBD1 (6 bases). The CDR3 runs to 15 residues. Germline V CDR1 and CDR2: ENHRY, SYGVKD. V was shortened by 2 bases and J by 1 base, with 11 bases between the two germline ends. CDR3: CAISEGGRGNTEAFF. As DNA, the CDR3 is TGTGCCATCAGTGAGGGGGGGCGCGGGAACACTGAAGCTTTCTTT.

The V gene is TRBV19, the J gene TRBJ1-2; TRBD1 is a possible D gene (5 bases). The germline V and J ends were trimmed by 3 bases and 8 bases, with 16 bases remaining between them. Per the germline V gene, CDR1 is LNHDA and CDR2 is SQIVND (reference sequence). The CDR3 runs 14 residues. CDR3 DNA sequence: TGTGCCAGTAGTATGTCAGGGTCCATCGGGGGCTACACCTTC. It yields the protein CASSMSGSIGGYTF.

A few counts support this clone. The chain employs TRBV2 and TRBJ1-5; D uncertain. The CDR3 extends over 13 amino acids. Deletions cut 5 bases from V and 2 bases from J, with 7 bases between. CDR1 and CDR2 (germline): SNHLY, FYNNEI. CDR3 sequence (DNA): TGTGCCAGCAGTTTAAGTGGCAATCAGCCCCAGCATTTT. Translated: CASSLSGNQPQHF.

The chain joins TRBV28 to TRBJ1-2, with a tentative D call TRBD1 (5 bases). The germline gives CDR1 MDHEN, CDR2 SYDVKM. CDR3 length: 12 amino acids. V was cut by 6 bases and J by 8 bases, with 13 bases left in between. As DNA, the CDR3 is TGTGCCAGCAGCTCAACAGGCTTCGGCTACACCTTC. Translated: CASSSTGFGYTF.

In this sample, this clone turned up once. V and J are TRBV18 and TRBJ2-1; 10 bases are a match to TRBD1. V lost 6 bases to trimming and J lost 8 bases; unmatched junction nucleotides: 7. This CDR3 has 14 residues. Germline CDR1 KGHSH, CDR2 LQKENI. CDR3: CASSLTGTGDEQFF. DNA of the CDR3: TGTGCCAGCTCCTTAACCGGGACAGGGGATGAGCAGTTCTTC.

The V gene is TRBV27, the J gene TRBJ2-1; D might be TRBD2 (5 bases). Trimming cost V 4 bases and J 4 bases, with 14 bases left between them. The V gene's germline CDR1 is MNHEY and CDR2 SMNVEV (reference sequence). The CDR3 is 15 residues long. The CDR3 DNA sequence: TGTGCCAGCAGTTCTCGACGGACTTCTTACAATGAGCAGTTCTTC. Residues: CASSSRRTSYNEQFF.

The chain is built from TRBV10-1 and TRBJ1-5; D is ambiguous. Germline V gives CDR1 WNHNN, CDR2 SYGVQD (reference sequence). Trimming removed 0 bases from V and 5 bases from J, with 5 bases in between. The CDR3 totals 13 residues. CDR3: CASSESGYQPQHF. DNA of the CDR3: TGCGCCAGCAGTGAGTCGGGATATCAGCCCCAGCATTTT.

V is TRBV30 and J is TRBJ2-3, with D perhaps TRBD1 or TRBD2 (7 bases each). This CDR3 is 14 amino acids long. Germline CDR1 is GTSNPN and CDR2 is SVGIG (reference sequence). Trimming shortened V by 4 bases and J by 4 bases, and 15 bases separated the two germline ends. CDR3 residues: CAWKNRGGSDTQYF. CDR3 nucleotides: TGTGCCTGGAAAAACAGGGGAGGGTCAGATACGCAGTATTTT.

V usage is TRBV29-1 and J usage is TRBJ2-5; weak D call: TRBD1 (5 bases). CDR3 length: 13 residues. CDR1 and CDR2 (germline): SQVTM, ANQGSEA. Trimming took 4 bases from V and 0 from J, leaving 9 bases between them. The CDR3 region has the DNA TGCAGCGTTGTTCCAGGGAACCAAGAGACCCAGTACTTC. Protein product: CSVVPGNQETQYF.

The CDR3 loop is CASQRGPIQGTDKNIQYF. The CDR3 nucleotides read TGTGCCAGCCAGAGGGGCCCAATACAGGGGACGGACAAAAACATTCAGTACTTC. The V gene is TRBV27, the J gene TRBJ2-4; 7 bases align to TRBD1. Germline values: CDR1 MNHEY, CDR2 SMNVEV (reference sequence). The CDR3 has 18 amino acids. V dropped 8 bases and J dropped 3; count of bases not matched to a gene: 19.

V usage is TRBV29-1 and J usage is TRBJ2-5; D possibly matches TRBD1 or TRBD2 (6 bases each). This CDR3 spans 13 amino acids. Germline loops: CDR1 SQVTM, CDR2 ANQGSEA. Trimming removed 4 bases from V and 4 bases from J, with 13 bases in between. The CDR3 reads CSVGRGQGETQYF. DNA of the CDR3: TGCAGCGTTGGTCGGGGGCAGGGAGAGACCCAGTACTTC.

V usage is TRBV6-1 and J usage is TRBJ2-7; D call uncertain. The CDR3 has 17 residues. Trimming cost V 3 bases and J 0 bases, with 18 bases left between them. Germline lookup yields CDR1 MNHNS and CDR2 SASEGT. As DNA, the CDR3 is TGTGCCAGCAGTGAGCAGTCCCAGTCCAGGTACTCCTACGAGCAGTACTTC. Its translation is CASSEQSQSRYSYEQYF.

This rearrangement joins TRBV27 to TRBJ1-2, with D possibly matching TRBD1 (6 bases). This CDR3 contains 15 residues. Germline values: CDR1 MNHEY, CDR2 SMNVEV (reference sequence). Trimming took off 0 bases at V and 2 bases at J, with 10 bases between the two ends. Written as DNA, the CDR3 is TGTGCCAGCAGTTTATCCTCCAGGGGAAACTATGGCTACACCTTC. Protein sequence: CASSLSSRGNYGYTF.

This chain uses TRBV6-5 with TRBJ1-2, with 8 bases matching TRBD1. The CDR3 totals 14 residues. CDR1 and CDR2 (germline): MNHEY, SVGAGI. The junction had 9 bases not matched to a gene; V was cut back by 6 bases and J by 6 bases. In nucleotides, the CDR3 is TGTGCCAGCAGCCGACAGGGGAGTATGGATGGCTACACCTTC. This translates into CASSRQGSMDGYTF.

This clone was seen only a few times. V and J are TRBV7-2 and TRBJ2-3; 10 bases align to TRBD2. In germline, CDR1 is SGHTA, CDR2 FQGNSA. The CDR3 contains 18 residues. V trimming: 1 base; J trimming: 2 bases; junction bases outside the gene matches: 9. CDR3 in DNA: TGTGCCAGCAGCTTAGTCCAACTTAGCGGGGGGCTCACAGATACGCAGTATTTT. Protein product: CASSLVQLSGGLTDTQYF.

The genes are TRBV28 and TRBJ2-3; unclear D gene. The CDR3 has 12 amino acids. Deletions cut 3 bases from V and 7 bases from J, with 8 bases between. The germline gives CDR1 MDHEN, CDR2 SYDVKM. CDR3 loop: CASSFRRNTQYF. The CDR3 nucleotides read TGTGCCAGCAGTTTCCGGCGAAATACGCAGTATTTT.

The J gene is TRBJ2-1, the V gene TRBV28; D gene uncertain. CDR3 length: 11 amino acids. V shed 4 bases and J shed 6 bases, with 4 bases lying between them. The germline V gene has CDR1 MDHEN and CDR2 SYDVKM. In nucleotides, the CDR3 is TGTGCCAGCAGTTCGTTCAATGAGCAGTTCTTC. Protein product: CASSSFNEQFF.